These T cell receptor beta chains were read from a single sample in a study of neoadjuvant nivolumab and ipilimumab in lung cancer. Profiled with immunoSEQ multiplex PCR; TCRdb holds only in-frame clones, not every one. Here the sample spans about 18,000 clones, over 70% being singletons. Sequenced material: tumor tissue, taken after neoadjuvant nivolumab, alone or with ipilimumab, at or shortly before surgery. Receptor source: an adult with non-small cell lung cancer. Both conserved end residues are part of each CDR3. Fields, in order: V gene, D gene, clone size, J gene, CDR3 length, CDR3 DNA, CDR3 protein. A D gene is named only where the DNA matches it firmly. A row's size may be missing; if present it is once, few, many or a size class.

V gene: TRBV5-1; D gene: NA; clone size: NA; J gene: TRBJ1-1; CDR3 length: 16; CDR3 DNA: TGCGCCAGCAGCTTGGCCACAGGGTTGGGAAACACTGAAGCTTTCTTT; CDR3 protein: CASSLATGLGNTEAFF
V gene: TRBV5-1; D gene: TRBD1; clone size: NA; J gene: TRBJ1-4; CDR3 length: 14; CDR3 DNA: TGCGCCAGCAGCCTCGACAGGGCAAAGGAAAAACTGTTTTTT; CDR3 protein: CASSLDRAKEKLFF
V gene: TRBV6-6; D gene: NA; clone size: once; J gene: TRBJ1-1; CDR3 length: 13; CDR3 DNA: TGTGCCAGCATCTTAGGGGGAGGCACTGAAGCTTTCTTT; CDR3 protein: CASILGGGTEAFF
V gene: TRBV7-2; D gene: NA; clone size: NA; J gene: TRBJ1-2; CDR3 length: 15; CDR3 DNA: TGTGCCAGCAGCTTAGCGGCGGGAGGGAACTATGGCTACACCTTC; CDR3 protein: CASSLAAGGNYGYTF
V gene: TRBV11-1; D gene: NA; clone size: NA; J gene: TRBJ2-3; CDR3 length: 15; CDR3 DNA: TGTGCCAGCAGCTCTGACACGTTTTTCACAGATACGCAGTATTTT; CDR3 protein: CASSSDTFFTDTQYF
V gene: TRBV18; D gene: NA; clone size: NA; J gene: TRBJ2-7; CDR3 length: 14; CDR3 DNA: TGTGCCAGCTCACCTGCGTACAGGAGCTACGAGCAGTACTTC; CDR3 protein: CASSPAYRSYEQYF
V gene: TRBV5-4; D gene: NA; clone size: NA; J gene: TRBJ2-5; CDR3 length: 13; CDR3 DNA: TGTGCCAGCAGCTTGGATATCCAAGAGACCCAGTACTTC; CDR3 protein: CASSLDIQETQYF
V gene: TRBV5-4; D gene: TRBD2; clone size: NA; J gene: TRBJ2-5; CDR3 length: 13; CDR3 DNA: TGTGCCAGCAGCTTGCCCGGGAGGGAGACCCAGTACTTC; CDR3 protein: CASSLPGRETQYF
V gene: TRBV13; D gene: NA; clone size: NA; J gene: TRBJ1-1; CDR3 length: 13; CDR3 DNA: TGTGCCAGCAGCTTAAAGGGGAGCACTGAAGCTTTCTTT; CDR3 protein: CASSLKGSTEAFF
V gene: TRBV6-1; D gene: NA; clone size: NA; J gene: TRBJ2-7; CDR3 length: 14; CDR3 DNA: TGTGCCAGCAGCGCCTACACCAGCTCCTACGAGCAGTACTTC; CDR3 protein: CASSAYTSSYEQYF
V gene: TRBV7-8; D gene: TRBD2; clone size: few; J gene: TRBJ2-1; CDR3 length: 16; CDR3 DNA: TGTGCCAGCAGCTTAGTTAGCGGGGGCTCCTACAATGAGCAGTTCTTC; CDR3 protein: CASSLVSGGSYNEQFF
V gene: TRBV7-2; D gene: TRBD1; clone size: NA; J gene: TRBJ1-2; CDR3 length: 15; CDR3 DNA: TGTGCCAGCAGCTTAGGCAGGGGGGGGTACTATGGCTACACCTTC; CDR3 protein: CASSLGRGGYYGYTF
V gene: TRBV5-1; D gene: NA; clone size: once; J gene: TRBJ2-1; CDR3 length: 14; CDR3 DNA: TGCGCCAGCACATCAGGGTACACCTACAATGAGCAGTTCTTC; CDR3 protein: CASTSGYTYNEQFF
V gene: TRBV18; D gene: NA; clone size: NA; J gene: TRBJ2-3; CDR3 length: 14; CDR3 DNA: TGTGCCAGCTCACCAAATACCTACACAGATACGCAGTATTTT; CDR3 protein: CASSPNTYTDTQYF
V gene: TRBV11-2; D gene: NA; clone size: NA; J gene: TRBJ1-5; CDR3 length: 15; CDR3 DNA: TGTGCCAGCAGCATCGCAGGGAGTCCTAATCAGCCCCAGCATTTT; CDR3 protein: CASSIAGSPNQPQHF
V gene: TRBV18; D gene: NA; clone size: NA; J gene: TRBJ1-1; CDR3 length: 13; CDR3 DNA: TGTGCCAGCTCACCGGTCGTGAACACTGAAGCTTTCTTT; CDR3 protein: CASSPVVNTEAFF
V gene: TRBV18; D gene: NA; clone size: NA; J gene: TRBJ1-3; CDR3 length: 16; CDR3 DNA: TGTGCCAGCTCACCAGCTCACAGGGAATTCGGAAACACCATATATTTT; CDR3 protein: CASSPAHREFGNTIYF
V gene: TRBV5-1; D gene: NA; clone size: NA; J gene: TRBJ2-7; CDR3 length: 13; CDR3 DNA: TGCGCCAGCAGCTGGGACGGTACCTACGAGCAGTACTTC; CDR3 protein: CASSWDGTYEQYF
V gene: TRBV4-3; D gene: TRBD1; clone size: NA; J gene: TRBJ1-4; CDR3 length: 15; CDR3 DNA: TGCGCCAGCGCCCGGGGACAGACAAACAATGAAAAACTGTTTTTT; CDR3 protein: CASARGQTNNEKLFF
V gene: TRBV25-1; D gene: NA; clone size: NA; J gene: TRBJ1-2; CDR3 length: 14; CDR3 DNA: TGTGCCAGCAGTGATTCAGACAGGATCCATGGCTACACCTTC; CDR3 protein: CASSDSDRIHGYTF
V gene: TRBV7-9; D gene: NA; clone size: NA; J gene: TRBJ1-1; CDR3 length: 14; CDR3 DNA: TGTGCCAGCAGCAACCGGGGGATAAACACTGAAGCTTTCTTT; CDR3 protein: CASSNRGINTEAFF
V gene: TRBV5-1; D gene: TRBD2; clone size: NA; J gene: TRBJ2-1; CDR3 length: 14; CDR3 DNA: TGCGCCAGCAGCTTAACGGGGGGGCACAATGAGCAGTTCTTC; CDR3 protein: CASSLTGGHNEQFF
V gene: TRBV2; D gene: NA; clone size: NA; J gene: TRBJ1-2; CDR3 length: 12; CDR3 DNA: TGTGCCAGCAACCGCAGGGAGGCTGGCTACACCTTC; CDR3 protein: CASNRREAGYTF
V gene: TRBV6-1; D gene: TRBD1; clone size: NA; J gene: TRBJ2-7; CDR3 length: 13; CDR3 DNA: TGTGCCAGCAGTGGGACAGGGATTTACGAGCAGTACTTC; CDR3 protein: CASSGTGIYEQYF
V gene: TRBV29-1; D gene: TRBD1; clone size: NA; J gene: TRBJ2-7; CDR3 length: 17; CDR3 DNA: TGCAGCGTCGGAACCCCCGGACAGGGGCGCGGGGCCTACGAGCAGTACTTC; CDR3 protein: CSVGTPGQGRGAYEQYF
V gene: TRBV29-1; D gene: NA; clone size: NA; J gene: TRBJ2-3; CDR3 length: 14; CDR3 DNA: TGCAGCGTTGAAGATCGGTATTCCACAGATACGCAGTATTTT; CDR3 protein: CSVEDRYSTDTQYF
V gene: TRBV7-3; D gene: NA; clone size: NA; J gene: TRBJ2-2; CDR3 length: 15; CDR3 DNA: TGTGCCAGCAGCCCCGAACCCTGGAACACCGGGGAGCTGTTTTTT; CDR3 protein: CASSPEPWNTGELFF
V gene: TRBV4-2; D gene: NA; clone size: NA; J gene: TRBJ1-1; CDR3 length: 14; CDR3 DNA: TGTGCCAGCAGCCAAAGGGTGACGGACACTGAAGCTTTCTTT; CDR3 protein: CASSQRVTDTEAFF
V gene: TRBV5-6; D gene: NA; clone size: NA; J gene: TRBJ1-2; CDR3 length: 13; CDR3 DNA: TGTGCCAGCAGCCGTTCCCAGACGAGGGGCTACACCTTC; CDR3 protein: CASSRSQTRGYTF
V gene: TRBV2; D gene: NA; clone size: NA; J gene: TRBJ1-3; CDR3 length: 14; CDR3 DNA: TGTGCCAGCAGTTTGACGGTTTCTGGAAACACCATATATTTT; CDR3 protein: CASSLTVSGNTIYF
V gene: TRBV6-5; D gene: NA; clone size: NA; J gene: TRBJ1-5; CDR3 length: 14; CDR3 DNA: TGTGCCAGCAAGAAGGGGTTCGGCAATCAGCCCCAGCATTTT; CDR3 protein: CASKKGFGNQPQHF
V gene: TRBV5-4; D gene: TRBD1; clone size: NA; J gene: TRBJ2-3; CDR3 length: 15; CDR3 DNA: TGTGCCAGCAGCGCCGGGACAGCTAGCACAGATACGCAGTATTTT; CDR3 protein: CASSAGTASTDTQYF
V gene: TRBV29-1; D gene: NA; clone size: NA; J gene: TRBJ1-2; CDR3 length: 11; CDR3 DNA: TGCAGCGTCCTCTCCGCCGGTGGCTACACCTTC; CDR3 protein: CSVLSAGGYTF
V gene: TRBV18; D gene: NA; clone size: NA; J gene: TRBJ2-5; CDR3 length: 13; CDR3 DNA: TGTGCCAGCTCACCGACGAGGCAAGAGACCCAGTACTTC; CDR3 protein: CASSPTRQETQYF